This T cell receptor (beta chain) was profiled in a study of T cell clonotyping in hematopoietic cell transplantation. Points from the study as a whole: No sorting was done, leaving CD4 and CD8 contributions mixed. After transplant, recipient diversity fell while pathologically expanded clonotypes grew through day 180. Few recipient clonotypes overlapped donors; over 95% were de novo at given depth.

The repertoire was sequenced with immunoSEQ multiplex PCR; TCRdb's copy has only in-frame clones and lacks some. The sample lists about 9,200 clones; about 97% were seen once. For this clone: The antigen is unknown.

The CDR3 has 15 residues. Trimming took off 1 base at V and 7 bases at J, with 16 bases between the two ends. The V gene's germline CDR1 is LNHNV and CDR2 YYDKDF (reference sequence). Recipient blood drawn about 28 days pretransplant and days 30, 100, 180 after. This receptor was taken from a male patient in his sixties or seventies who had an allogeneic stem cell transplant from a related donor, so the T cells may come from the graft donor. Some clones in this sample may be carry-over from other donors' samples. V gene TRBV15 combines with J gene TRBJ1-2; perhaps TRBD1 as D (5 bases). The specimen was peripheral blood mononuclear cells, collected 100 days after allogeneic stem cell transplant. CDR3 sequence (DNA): TGTGCCACCAGCAGAGTCGCGAGCGGGGACCCTGGCTACACCTTC. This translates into CATSRVASGDPGYTF.